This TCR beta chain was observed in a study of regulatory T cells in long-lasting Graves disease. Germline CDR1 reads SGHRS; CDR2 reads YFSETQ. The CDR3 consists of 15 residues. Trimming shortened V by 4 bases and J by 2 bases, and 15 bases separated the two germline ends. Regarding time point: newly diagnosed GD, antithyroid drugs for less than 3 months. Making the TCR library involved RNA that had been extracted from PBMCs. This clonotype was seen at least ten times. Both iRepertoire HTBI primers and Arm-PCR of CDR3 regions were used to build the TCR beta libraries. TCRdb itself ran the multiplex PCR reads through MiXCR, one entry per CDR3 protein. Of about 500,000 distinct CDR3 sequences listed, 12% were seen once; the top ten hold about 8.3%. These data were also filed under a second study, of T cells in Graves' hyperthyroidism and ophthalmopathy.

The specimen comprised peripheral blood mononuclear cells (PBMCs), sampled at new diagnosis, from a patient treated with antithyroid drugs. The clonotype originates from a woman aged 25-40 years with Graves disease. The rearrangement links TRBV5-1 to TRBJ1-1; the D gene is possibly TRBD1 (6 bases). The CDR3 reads CASSPSTGSNTEAFF. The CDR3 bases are TGCGCCAGCAGCCCATCCACAGGGTCCAACACTGAAGCTTTCTTT.